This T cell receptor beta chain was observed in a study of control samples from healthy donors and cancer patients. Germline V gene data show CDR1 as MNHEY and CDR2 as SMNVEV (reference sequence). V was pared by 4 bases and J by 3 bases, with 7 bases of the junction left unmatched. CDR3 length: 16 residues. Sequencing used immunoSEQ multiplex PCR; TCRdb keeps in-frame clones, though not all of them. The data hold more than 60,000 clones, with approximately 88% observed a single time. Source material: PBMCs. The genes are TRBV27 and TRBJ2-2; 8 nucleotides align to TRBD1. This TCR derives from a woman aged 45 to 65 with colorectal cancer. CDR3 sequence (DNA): TGTGCCAGCAGTTGGAGCCCAGGGGGCTACACCGGGGAGCTGTTTTTT. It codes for CASSWSPGGYTGELFF.